This T cell receptor beta chain is drawn from a study of OX40 agonist ivuxolimab in advanced cancers. Turning to the study itself: Partial response was recorded in three patients: one hepatocellular carcinoma and two cutaneous melanoma cases.

The method was immunoSEQ multiplex PCR; TCRdb's version includes in-frame clones alone and lacks a portion of them. The profile shows around 95,000 clones, about nine tenths of them singletons. The V gene end was trimmed by 5 bases and the J gene end by 2 bases; junction bases not matched to a gene: 2. The germline CDR1 and CDR2 sequences are MNHNY and SVGAGI (reference sequence). The CDR3 contains 14 residues. The chain joins TRBV6-6 to TRBJ2-1; 8 nucleotides agree with TRBD2. The source is an adult with an advanced solid tumor such as melanoma, head and neck, liver or kidney cancer. Sample: CD4+ or CD8+ T cells sorted from blood, taken in a trial of the OX40 agonist ivuxolimab. The CDR3 reads CASSRGGPYNEQFF. DNA for the CDR3: TGTGCCAGCAGTCGGGGGGGACCCTACAATGAGCAGTTCTTC.